The T cell receptor beta chain under discussion was sequenced for a study of blood T cell repertoires in COVID-19. Study context: Some COVID-19 samples were acute and others convalescent; all came from the United States, Italy and Spain. Sources were T cells, B-cell-depleted T cells, or PBMCs; the material itself was cDNA or gDNA.

Measured with immunoSEQ multiplex PCR; TCRdb has only the in-frame clones, and not every one. The sample consists of about 75,000 clones, around nine tenths of them appearing once. The CDR3 totals 18 residues. Germline V gives CDR1 LNHDA, CDR2 SQIVND (reference sequence). V lost 3 bases and J lost 4; bases outside the gene matches: 8. The receptor was derived from a human donor in a cohort sampled during active COVID-19. Sequenced: peripheral blood. The rearrangement uses TRBV19 and TRBJ2-6, with 11 nucleotides matching TRBD2. In DNA form, the CDR3 reads TGTGCCAGTAGTATGGATAGACTAGCGGGGTCCGGGGCCAACGTCCTGACTTTC. This sequence encodes CASSMDRLAGSGANVLTF.